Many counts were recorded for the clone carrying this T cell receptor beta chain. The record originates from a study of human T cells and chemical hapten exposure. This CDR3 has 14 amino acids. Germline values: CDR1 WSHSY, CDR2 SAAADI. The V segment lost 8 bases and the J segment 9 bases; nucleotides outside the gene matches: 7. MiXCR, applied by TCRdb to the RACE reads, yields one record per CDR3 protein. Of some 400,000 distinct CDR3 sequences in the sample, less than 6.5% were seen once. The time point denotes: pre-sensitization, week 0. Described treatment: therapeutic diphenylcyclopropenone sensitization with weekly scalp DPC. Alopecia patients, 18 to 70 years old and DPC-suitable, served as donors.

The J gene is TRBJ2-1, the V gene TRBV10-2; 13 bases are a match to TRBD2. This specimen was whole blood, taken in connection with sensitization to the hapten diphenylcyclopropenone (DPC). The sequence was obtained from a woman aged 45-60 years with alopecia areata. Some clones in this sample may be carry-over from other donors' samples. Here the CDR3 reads CASSGLAGVGEQFF. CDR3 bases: TGCGCCAGCTCCGGACTAGCGGGAGTGGGTGAGCAGTTCTTC.